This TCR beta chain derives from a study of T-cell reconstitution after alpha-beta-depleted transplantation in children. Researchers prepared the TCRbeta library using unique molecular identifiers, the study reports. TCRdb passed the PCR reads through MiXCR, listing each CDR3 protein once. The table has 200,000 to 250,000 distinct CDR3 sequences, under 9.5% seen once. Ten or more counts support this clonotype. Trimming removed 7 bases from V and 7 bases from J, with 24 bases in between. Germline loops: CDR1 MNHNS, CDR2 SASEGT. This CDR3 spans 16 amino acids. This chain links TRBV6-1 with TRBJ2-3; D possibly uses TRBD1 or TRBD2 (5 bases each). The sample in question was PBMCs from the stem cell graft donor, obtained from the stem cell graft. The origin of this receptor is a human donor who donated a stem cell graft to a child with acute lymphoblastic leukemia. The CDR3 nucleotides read TGTGCCAGCACCAAACGGGACGGAACCGGCCTTCATACGCAGTATTTT. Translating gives CASTKRDGTGLHTQYF.